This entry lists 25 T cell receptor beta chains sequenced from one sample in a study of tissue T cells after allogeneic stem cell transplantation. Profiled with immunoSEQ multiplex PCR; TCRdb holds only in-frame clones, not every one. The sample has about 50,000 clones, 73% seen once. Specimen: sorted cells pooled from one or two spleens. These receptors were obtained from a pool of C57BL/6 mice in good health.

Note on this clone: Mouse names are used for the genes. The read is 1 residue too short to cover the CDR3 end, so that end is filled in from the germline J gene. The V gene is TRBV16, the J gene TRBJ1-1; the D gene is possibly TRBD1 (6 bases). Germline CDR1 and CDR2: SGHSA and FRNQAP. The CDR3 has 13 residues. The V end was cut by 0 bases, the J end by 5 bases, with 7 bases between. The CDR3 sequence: CASSLDGTTEVFF. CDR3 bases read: TGTGCAAGCAGCTTAGATGGGACAACAGAAGTCTTC.

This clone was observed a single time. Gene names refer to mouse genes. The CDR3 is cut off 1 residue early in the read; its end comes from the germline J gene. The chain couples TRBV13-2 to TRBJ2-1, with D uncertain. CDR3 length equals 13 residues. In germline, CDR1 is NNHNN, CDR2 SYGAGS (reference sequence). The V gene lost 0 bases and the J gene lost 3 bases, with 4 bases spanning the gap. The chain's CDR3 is CASGDDIYAEQFF. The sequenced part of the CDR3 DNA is TGTGCCAGCGGTGATGACATCTATGCTGAGCAGTTC.

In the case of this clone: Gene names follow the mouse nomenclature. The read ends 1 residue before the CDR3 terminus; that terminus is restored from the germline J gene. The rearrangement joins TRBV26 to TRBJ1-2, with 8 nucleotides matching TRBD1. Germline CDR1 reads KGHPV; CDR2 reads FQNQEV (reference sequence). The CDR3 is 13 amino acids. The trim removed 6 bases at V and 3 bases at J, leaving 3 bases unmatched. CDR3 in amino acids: CASSDRGDSDYTF. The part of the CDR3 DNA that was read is TGTGCCAGCAGCGACAGGGGAGACTCCGACTACACC.

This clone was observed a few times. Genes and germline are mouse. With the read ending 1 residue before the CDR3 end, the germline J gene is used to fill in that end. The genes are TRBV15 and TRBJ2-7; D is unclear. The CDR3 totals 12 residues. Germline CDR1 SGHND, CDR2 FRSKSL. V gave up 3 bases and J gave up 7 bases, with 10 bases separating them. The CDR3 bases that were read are TGTGCCAGCAGTTTGGGCATGGGCGAACAGTAC. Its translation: CASSLGMGEQY. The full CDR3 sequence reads CASSLGMGEQYF.

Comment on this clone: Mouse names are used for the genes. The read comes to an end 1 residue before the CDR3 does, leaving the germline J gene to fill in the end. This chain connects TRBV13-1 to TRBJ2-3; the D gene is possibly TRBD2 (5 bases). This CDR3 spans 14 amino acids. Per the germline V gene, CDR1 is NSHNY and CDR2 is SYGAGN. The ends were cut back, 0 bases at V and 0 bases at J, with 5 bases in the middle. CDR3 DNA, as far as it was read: TGTGCCAGCAGTGATGCTGGGAGTGCAGAAACGCTGTAT. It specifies CASSDAGSAETLY. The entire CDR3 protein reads CASSDAGSAETLYF.

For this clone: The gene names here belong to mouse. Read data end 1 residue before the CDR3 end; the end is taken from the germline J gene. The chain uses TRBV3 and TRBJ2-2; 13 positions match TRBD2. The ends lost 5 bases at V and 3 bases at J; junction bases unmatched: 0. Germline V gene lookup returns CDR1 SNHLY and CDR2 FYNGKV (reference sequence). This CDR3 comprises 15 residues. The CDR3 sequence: CASSGTGGDTGQLYF. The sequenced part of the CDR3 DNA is TGTGCCAGCAGCGGGACTGGGGGGGACACCGGGCAGCTCTAC.

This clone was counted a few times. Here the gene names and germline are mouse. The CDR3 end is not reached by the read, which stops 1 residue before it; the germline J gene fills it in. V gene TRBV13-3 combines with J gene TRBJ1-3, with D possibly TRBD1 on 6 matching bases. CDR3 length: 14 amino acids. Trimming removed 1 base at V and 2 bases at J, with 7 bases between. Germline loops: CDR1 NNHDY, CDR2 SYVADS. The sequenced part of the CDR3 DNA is TGTGCCAGCAGTGATCAGGGGACTGGAAATACGCTCTAT. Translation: CASSDQGTGNTLY. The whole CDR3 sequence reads CASSDQGTGNTLYF.

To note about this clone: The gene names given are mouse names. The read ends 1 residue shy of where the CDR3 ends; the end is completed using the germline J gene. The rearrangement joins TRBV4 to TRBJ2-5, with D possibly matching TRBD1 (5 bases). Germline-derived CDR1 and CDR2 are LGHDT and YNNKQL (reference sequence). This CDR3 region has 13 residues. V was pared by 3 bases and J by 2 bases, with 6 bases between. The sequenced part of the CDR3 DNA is TGTGCCAGCAGCTACCAGGGCCAAGACACCCAGTAC. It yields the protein CASSYQGQDTQY. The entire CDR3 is CASSYQGQDTQYF.

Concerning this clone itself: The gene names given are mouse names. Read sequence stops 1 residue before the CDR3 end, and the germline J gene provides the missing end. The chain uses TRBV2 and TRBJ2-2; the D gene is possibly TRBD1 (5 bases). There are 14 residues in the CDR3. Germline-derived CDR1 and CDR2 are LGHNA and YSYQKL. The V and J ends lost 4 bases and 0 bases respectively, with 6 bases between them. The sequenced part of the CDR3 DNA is TGTGCCAGCAGCCCGGACACAAACACCGGGCAGCTCTAC. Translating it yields CASSPDTNTGQLY. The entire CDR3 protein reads CASSPDTNTGQLYF.

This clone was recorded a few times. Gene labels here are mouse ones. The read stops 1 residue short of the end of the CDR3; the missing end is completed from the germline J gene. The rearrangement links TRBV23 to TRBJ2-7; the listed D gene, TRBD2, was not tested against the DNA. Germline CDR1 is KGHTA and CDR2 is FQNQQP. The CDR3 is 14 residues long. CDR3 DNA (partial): TGCTCCAGCAGCCCCGGGACTGGGGTATATGAACAGTAC. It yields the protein CSSSPGTGVYEQY. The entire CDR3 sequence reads CSSSPGTGVYEQYF. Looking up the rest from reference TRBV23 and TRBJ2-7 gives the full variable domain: DAAVTQKPRYLIKMKGQEAEMKCIPEKGHTAVFWYQQKQSKELKFLIYFQNQQPLDQIDMVKERFSAVCPSSSLCSLGIRTCEAEDSALYLCSSSPGTGVYEQYFGPGTRLTVL.

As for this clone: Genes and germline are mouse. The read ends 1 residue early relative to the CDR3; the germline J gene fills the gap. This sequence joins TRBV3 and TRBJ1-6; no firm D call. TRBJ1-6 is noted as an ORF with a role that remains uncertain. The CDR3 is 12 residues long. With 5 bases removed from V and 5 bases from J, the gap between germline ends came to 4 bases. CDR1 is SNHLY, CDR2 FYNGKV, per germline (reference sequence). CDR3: CASSPDNSPLYF. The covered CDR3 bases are TGTGCCAGCAGCCCAGATAATTCGCCCCTCTAC.

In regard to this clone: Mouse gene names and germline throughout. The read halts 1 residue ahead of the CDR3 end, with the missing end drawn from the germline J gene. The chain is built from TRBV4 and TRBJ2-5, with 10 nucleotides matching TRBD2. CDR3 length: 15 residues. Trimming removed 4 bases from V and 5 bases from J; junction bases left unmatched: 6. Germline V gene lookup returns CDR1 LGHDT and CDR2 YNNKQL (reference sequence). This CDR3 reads CASSLTGGSPDTQYF. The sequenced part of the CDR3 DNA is TGTGCCAGCAGCTTGACTGGGGGGTCTCCAGACACCCAGTAC.

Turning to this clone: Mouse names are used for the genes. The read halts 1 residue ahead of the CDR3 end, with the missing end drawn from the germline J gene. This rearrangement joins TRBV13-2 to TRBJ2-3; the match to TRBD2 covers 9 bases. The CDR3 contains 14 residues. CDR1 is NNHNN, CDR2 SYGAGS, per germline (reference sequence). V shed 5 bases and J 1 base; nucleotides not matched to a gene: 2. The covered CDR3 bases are TGTGCCAGCGGGAGGACTGGGGGTGCAGAAACGCTGTAT. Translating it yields CASGRTGGAETLY. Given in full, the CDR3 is CASGRTGGAETLYF.

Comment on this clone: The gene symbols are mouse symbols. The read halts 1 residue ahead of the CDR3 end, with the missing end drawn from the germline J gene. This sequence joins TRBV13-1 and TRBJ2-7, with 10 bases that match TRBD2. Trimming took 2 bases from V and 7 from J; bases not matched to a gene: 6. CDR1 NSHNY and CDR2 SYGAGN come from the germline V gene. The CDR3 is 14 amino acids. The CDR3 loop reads CASSDWGGAKEQYF. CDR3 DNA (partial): TGTGCCAGCAGTGACTGGGGGGGCGCGAAGGAACAGTAC.

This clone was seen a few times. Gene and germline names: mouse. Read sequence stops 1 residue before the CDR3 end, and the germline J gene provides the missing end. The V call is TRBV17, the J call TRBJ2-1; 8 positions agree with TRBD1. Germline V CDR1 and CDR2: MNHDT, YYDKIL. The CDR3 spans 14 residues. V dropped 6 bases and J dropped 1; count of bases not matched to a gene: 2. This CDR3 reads CASSRDRNYAEQFF. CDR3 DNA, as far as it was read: TGTGCTAGCAGCCGGGACAGGAACTATGCTGAGCAGTTC.

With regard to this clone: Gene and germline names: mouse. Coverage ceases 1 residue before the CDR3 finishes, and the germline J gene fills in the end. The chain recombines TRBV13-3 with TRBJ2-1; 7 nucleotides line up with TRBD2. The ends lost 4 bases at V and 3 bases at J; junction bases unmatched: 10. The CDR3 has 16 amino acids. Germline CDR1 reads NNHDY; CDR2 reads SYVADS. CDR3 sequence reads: CASSLLLGEGYAEQFF. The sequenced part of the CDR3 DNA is TGTGCCAGCAGTCTCCTTCTGGGGGAGGGCTATGCTGAGCAGTTC.

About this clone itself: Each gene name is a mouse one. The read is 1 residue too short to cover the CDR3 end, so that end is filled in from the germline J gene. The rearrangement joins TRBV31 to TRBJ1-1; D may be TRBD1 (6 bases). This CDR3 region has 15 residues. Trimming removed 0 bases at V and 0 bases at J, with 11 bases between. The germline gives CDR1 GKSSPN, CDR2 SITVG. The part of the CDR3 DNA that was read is TGTGCCTGGAGTCTAAGGGGGGCTACAAACACAGAAGTCTTC. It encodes CAWSLRGATNTEVF. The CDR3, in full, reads CAWSLRGATNTEVFF.

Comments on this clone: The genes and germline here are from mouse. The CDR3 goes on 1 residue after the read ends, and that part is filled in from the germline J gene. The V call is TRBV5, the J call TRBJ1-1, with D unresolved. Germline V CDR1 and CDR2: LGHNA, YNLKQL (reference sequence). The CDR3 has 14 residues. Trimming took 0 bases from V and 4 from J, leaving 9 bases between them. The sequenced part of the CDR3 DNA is TGTGCCAGCAGCCAAGAACGGGAAGGCACAGAAGTCTTC. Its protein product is CASSQEREGTEVF. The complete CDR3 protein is CASSQEREGTEVFF.

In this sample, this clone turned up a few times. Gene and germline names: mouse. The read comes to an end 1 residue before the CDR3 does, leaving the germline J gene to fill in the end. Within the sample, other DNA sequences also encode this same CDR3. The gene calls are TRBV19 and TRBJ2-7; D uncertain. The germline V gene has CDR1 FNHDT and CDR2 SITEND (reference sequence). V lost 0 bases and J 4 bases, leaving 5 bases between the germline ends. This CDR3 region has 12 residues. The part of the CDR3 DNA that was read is TGTGCCAGCAGTATAGCCAATTATGAACAGTAC. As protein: CASSIANYEQY. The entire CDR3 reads CASSIANYEQYF.

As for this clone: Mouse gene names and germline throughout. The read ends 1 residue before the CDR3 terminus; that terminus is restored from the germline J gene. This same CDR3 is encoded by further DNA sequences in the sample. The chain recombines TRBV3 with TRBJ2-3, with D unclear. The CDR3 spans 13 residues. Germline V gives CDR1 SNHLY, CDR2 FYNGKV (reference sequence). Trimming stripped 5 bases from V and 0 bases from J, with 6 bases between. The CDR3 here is CASSRDSAETLYF. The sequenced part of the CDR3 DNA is TGTGCCAGCAGCCGTGACAGTGCAGAAACGCTGTAT.

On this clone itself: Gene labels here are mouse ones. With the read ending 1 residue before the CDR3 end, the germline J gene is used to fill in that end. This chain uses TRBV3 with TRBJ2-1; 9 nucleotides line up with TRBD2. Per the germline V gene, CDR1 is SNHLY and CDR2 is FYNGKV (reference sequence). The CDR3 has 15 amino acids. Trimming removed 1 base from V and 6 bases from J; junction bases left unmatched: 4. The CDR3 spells CASSLGDWGFAEQFF. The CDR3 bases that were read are TGTGCCAGCAGCTTAGGAGACTGGGGGTTTGCTGAGCAGTTC.

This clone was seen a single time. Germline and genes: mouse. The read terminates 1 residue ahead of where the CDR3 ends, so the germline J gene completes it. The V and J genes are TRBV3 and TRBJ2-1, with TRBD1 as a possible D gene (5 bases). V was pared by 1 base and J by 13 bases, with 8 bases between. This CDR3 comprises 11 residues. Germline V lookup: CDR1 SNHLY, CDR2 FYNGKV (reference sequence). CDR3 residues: CASSLDQGQFF. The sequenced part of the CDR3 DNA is TGTGCCAGCAGCTTAGACCAGGGCCAGTTC. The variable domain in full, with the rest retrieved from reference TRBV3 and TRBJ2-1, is GPKVLQIPSHQIIDMGQMVTLNCDPVSNHLYFYWYKQILGQQMEFLVNFYNGKVMEKSKLFKDQFSVERPDGSYFTLKIQPTALEDSAVYFCASSLDQGQFFGPGTRLTVL.

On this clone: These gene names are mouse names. CDR3 DNA, as far as it was read: TGTGCCAGCAGCCGGGACTGGGGGGGGAATAGTCAAAACACCTTGTAC. Translation: CASSRDWGGNSQNTLY. The entire CDR3 sequence reads CASSRDWGGNSQNTLYF. The chain uses TRBV4 and TRBJ2-4; 13 bases map to TRBD2. The observed sequence ends 1 residue before the CDR3 terminus, with the missing tail filled in from the germline J gene. Trimming removed 5 bases from V and 0 bases from J; junction bases left unmatched: 5. In germline, CDR1 is LGHDT, CDR2 YNNKQL (reference sequence). CDR3 length equals 17 residues.

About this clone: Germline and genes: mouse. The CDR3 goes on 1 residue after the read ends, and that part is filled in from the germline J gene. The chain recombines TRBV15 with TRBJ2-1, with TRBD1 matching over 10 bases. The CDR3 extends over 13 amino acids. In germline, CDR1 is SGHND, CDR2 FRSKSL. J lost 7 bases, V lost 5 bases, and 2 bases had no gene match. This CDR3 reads CASSGTGDAEQFF. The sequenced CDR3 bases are TGTGCCAGCAGTGGGACAGGGGACGCTGAGCAGTTC.

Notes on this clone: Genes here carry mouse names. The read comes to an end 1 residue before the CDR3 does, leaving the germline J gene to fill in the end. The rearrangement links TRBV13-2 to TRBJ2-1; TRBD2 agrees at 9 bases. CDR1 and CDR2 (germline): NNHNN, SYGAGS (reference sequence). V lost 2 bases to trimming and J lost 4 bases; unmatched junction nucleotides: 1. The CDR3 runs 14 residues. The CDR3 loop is CASGDGLGYAEQFF. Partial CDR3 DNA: TGTGCCAGCGGTGACGGACTGGGGTATGCTGAGCAGTTC.